The rows below give T cell receptor beta chains drawn from one sample of a study of cytomegalovirus exposure and HLA in healthy donors. Profiled with immunoSEQ multiplex PCR; TCRdb holds only in-frame clones, not every one. The sample has approximately 160,000 clones, approximately 80% seen once. Sequencing used PBMCs. The receptor source for this set is a woman aged 40 to 50 in good health and CMV-seropositive. Each CDR3 is given with its conserved first and last residue. The D gene is left open where the match is weak. Expanded clones are given a class, and other clones once, few, many or no size at all.

D	size	V	CDR3
TRBD1	NA	TRBV9	CASSVGPGGLANYGYTF
TRBD1	NA	TRBV6-1	CASSDGRGQGNYGYTF
NA	few	TRBV2	CASRNRVTEAFF
NA	NA	TRBV7-9	CASSPFGQNEAFF
NA	NA	TRBV7-9	CASSLGPGGNQPQHF
NA	NA	TRBV2	CASSETGSRGYTF
TRBD1	NA	TRBV6-5	CASSFPGQGASEAFF
NA	once	TRBV7-2	CASSPSRTRTNEKLFF
TRBD2	NA	TRBV4-3	CASSQDLWTSGATYEQYF
NA	NA	TRBV9	CASSVDQGPYEQYF
NA	NA	TRBV7-6	CASSRGAYYEQYF
NA	NA	TRBV20-1	CSARLPRLRF
NA	few	TRBV4-3	CASSQEVSQANEKLFF
NA	NA	TRBV5-1	CASSSEGGGGGNEQFF
TRBD1	NA	TRBV25-1	CASGDRGLGNTIYF
NA	NA	TRBV6-5	CASRGKVAGELFF
NA	NA	TRBV9	CASSVVAGKDIYGYTF
NA	NA	TRBV6-1	CASSGDILGNEQFF
TRBD2	NA	TRBV5-1	CASSLAGGPAGNEQFF
TRBD1	NA	TRBV28	CASSLFSSGGEGNTIYF
TRBD1	NA	TRBV7-8	CASSLGYRRDRDNYGYTF
TRBD2	NA	TRBV28	CASRSGGPGYEQFF
TRBD2	NA	TRBV19	CASSILAGVPDTQYF
TRBD2	NA	TRBV7-2	CASSPQRGAYEQYF
NA	once	TRBV20-1	CSAPREGGYTF
TRBD1	NA	TRBV10-1	CASSDRRTGVTEAFF
NA	NA	TRBV7-9	CASSLGDTSNTEAFF
TRBD1	NA	TRBV5-4	CASSLQGAVETQYF
NA	NA	TRBV7-8	CASSFQGGDYGYTF
TRBD1	NA	TRBV28	CASSLGGTAIPEAFF
TRBD1	NA	TRBV19	CASSIPGTGFYEQYF
NA	NA	TRBV11-2	CASSPARESEFF
NA	NA	TRBV30	CAWSVGGETQYF
TRBD2	NA	TRBV19	CASRRTSGSTYEQYF
NA	NA	TRBV7-8	CASSLGDRGYTF
TRBD2	NA	TRBV5-1	CASSLGTSGGGPGELFF
TRBD1	NA	TRBV7-2	CASSDNSGPGQGEEAFF
NA	NA	TRBV19	CASSIGGNEAFF
NA	NA	TRBV30	CAWKGWRTTNYGYTF
TRBD1	few	TRBV7-8	CASSLSRDSYGYTF
NA	few	TRBV30	CAWSRQQSSPLHF
TRBD1	NA	TRBV7-2	CASSPQGAQGYGYTF
TRBD2	once	TRBV4-1	CASSLEGLAGVGDTQYF
TRBD2	NA	TRBV30	CAHRRASGDTGELFF
NA	NA	TRBV2	CASSVRGRETQYF
NA	NA	TRBV29-1	CSVDSQAETQYF
TRBD1	NA	TRBV18	CASSPGGQVYYGYTF